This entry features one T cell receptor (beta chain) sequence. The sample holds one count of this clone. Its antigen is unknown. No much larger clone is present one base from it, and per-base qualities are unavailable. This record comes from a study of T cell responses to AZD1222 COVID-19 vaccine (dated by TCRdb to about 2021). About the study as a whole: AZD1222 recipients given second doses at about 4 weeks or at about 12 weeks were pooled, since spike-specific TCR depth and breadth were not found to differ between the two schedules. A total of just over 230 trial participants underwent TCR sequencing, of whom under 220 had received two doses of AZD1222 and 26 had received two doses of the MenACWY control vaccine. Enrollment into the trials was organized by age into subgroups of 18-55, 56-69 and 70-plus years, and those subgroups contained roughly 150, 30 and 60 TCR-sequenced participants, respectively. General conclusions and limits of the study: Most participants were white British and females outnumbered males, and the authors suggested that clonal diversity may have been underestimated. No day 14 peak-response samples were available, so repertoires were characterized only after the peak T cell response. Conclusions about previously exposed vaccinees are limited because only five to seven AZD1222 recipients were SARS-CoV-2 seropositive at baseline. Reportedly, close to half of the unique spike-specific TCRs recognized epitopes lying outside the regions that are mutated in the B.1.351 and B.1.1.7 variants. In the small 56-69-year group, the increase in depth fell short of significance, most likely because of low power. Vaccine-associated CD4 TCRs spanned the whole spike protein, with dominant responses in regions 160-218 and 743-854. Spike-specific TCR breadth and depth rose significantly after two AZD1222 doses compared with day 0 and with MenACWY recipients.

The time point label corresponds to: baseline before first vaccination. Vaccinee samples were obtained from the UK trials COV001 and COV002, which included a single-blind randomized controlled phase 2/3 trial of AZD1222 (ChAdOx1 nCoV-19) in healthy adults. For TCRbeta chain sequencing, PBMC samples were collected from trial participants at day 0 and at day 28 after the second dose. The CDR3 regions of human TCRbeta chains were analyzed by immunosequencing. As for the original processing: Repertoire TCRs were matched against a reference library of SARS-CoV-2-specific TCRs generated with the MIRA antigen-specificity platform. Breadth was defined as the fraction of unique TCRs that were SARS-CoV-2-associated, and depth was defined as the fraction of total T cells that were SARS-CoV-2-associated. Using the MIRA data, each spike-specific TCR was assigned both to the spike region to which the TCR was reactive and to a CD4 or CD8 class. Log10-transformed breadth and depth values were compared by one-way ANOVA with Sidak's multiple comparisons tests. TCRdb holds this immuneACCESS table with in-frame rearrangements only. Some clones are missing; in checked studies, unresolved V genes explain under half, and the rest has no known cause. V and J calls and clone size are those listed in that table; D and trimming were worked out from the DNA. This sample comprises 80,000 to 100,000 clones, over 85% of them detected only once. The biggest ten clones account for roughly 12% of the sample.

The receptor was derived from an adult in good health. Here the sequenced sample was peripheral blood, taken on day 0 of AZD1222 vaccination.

The CDR3 protein sequence reads: CASSPPSRENTEAFF. At the DNA level, the sequence is TGTGCCAGCTCACCACCGTCGCGGGAGAACACTGAAGCTTTCTTT. The chain is made from TRBV18 and TRBJ1-1; the D gene is unclear. V lost 0 bases and J lost 1 base; the stretch between them is 9 bases long. The CDR1 and CDR2 encoded by the germline V gene are KGHSH and LQKENI. The CDR3 has 15 amino acids, counting the end cysteine and phenylalanine. CDR3 DNA is the only sequence kept; it has 45 bases, read in frame from the first base. The CDR3 plus the reference TRBV18 and TRBJ1-1 genes for the other parts give the full variable domain: NAGVMQNPRHLVRRRGQEARLRCSPMKGHSHVYWYRQLPEEGLKFMVYLQKENIIDESGMPKERFSAEFPKEGPSILRIQQVVRGDSAAYFCASSPPSRENTEAFFGQGTRLTVV.